This T cell receptor (beta chain) is drawn from a study of a mutant IDH1 vaccine in newly diagnosed glioma (dated by TCRdb to the early 2020s). Regarding the research as a whole: In the chemotherapy-containing groups, vaccination started alongside temozolomide cycles, whereas in patients who had radiotherapy alone it started 4-6 weeks after radiotherapy. The approximately 30 treated patients were around 60% male and around 40% female, with a mean age of about 38 years. Prior to enrollment, patients had been given standard therapy consisting of radiotherapy alone, temozolomide alone, or radiochemotherapy with temozolomide, with the combination given to most patients. The week-35 safety follow-up was designated visit V12, and the week-47 end of study was designated visit V13. Six visits were used for peripheral blood collection: V03 (baseline), V05, V07, V10, V12 and V13. Longitudinal TCRB deep sequencing was performed for fewer than 30 treated patients wherever samples were available for exploratory analyses. The paper as a whole reports these results and caveats: Pseudoprogression appeared unrelated to alterations in the top peripheral T cell clonotypes detected by TCRB sequencing. Selection of PBMC samples for TCRB deep sequencing was based on availability. Immune responses induced by the vaccine were seen in 93.3% of patients across multiple MHC alleles. The authors noted that analyses of patient blood samples could not be reproduced because of sample limitations.

The time point tag for this specimen amounts to: week 47, end of study. Every vaccine dose consisted of 300 ug of a 20-mer mutant IDH1 peptide in Montanide, administered subcutaneously together with topical imiquimod. Eight vaccinations were administered to patients in weeks 1, 3, 5, 7, 11, 15, 19 and 23, corresponding to visits V03 through V10. All donors had newly diagnosed IDH1-mutant astrocytomas of WHO grade 3 or 4 that showed loss of nuclear ATRX. The samples were drawn from NOA16, a multicentre, single-arm, open-label phase I trial in Germany that tested a mutant IDH1 peptide vaccine in humans for the first time. Genomic DNA for TCRB sequencing was extracted from EDTA blood using the DNeasy Blood and Tissue Kit. Libraries were constructed by the immunoSEQ multiplex PCR assay. Rearranged TCR beta chain sequences were amplified using the hsTCRB Kit according to the manufacturer's protocol. TCRB libraries were sequenced on an Illumina MiSeq. In the source study's methods: Demultiplexing, trimming and gene mapping were performed with the kit vendor's proprietary platform. TCRdb took this table from immuneACCESS and kept in-frame rearrangements with V and J called. Such tables lack part of the clones; where checked against another copy, unresolved V genes explain under half of the gap, and the rest is unexplained. From that table come the V and J calls and clone size; the DNA was used to work out D and trimming. The sample contains approximately 50,000 clones, 60% to 85% of them found a single time. Of the sample, 4% to 5.5% falls within the top ten clones.

V is cut by 6 bases and J by 6 bases, and the space between the germline ends is 14 bases. Counted from cysteine to phenylalanine, this CDR3 has 13 amino acids. The retained sequence is limited to the CDR3, 39 bases, with the frame set at the first base. From the germline V gene, CDR1 is WSHSY and CDR2 is SAAADI. A note on this clone: The antigen this receptor binds is unknown. Base qualities were left out, and no much larger clone turns up one base away.

Source: PBMCs, taken from a glioma patient whose treatment included an IDH1 peptide vaccine. This clonotype originated in a woman between 40 and 55 years old with glioma. Some clones in this sample may be carry-over from other donors' samples. The chain is assembled from TRBV10-2 and TRBJ1-2; TRBD1 is possibly the D segment (6 matching bases). The CDR3 amino acid sequence is: CASRPAGGNGYTF. The DNA sequence is TGCGCCAGCAGGCCCGCGGGGGGCAATGGCTACACCTTC.